This is a list of T cell receptor beta chains from one sample in a study of T cells in Graves' hyperthyroidism and ophthalmopathy. Each CDR3 protein gets one entry after TCRdb re-called the multiplex PCR reads with MiXCR. The table has 450,000 to 700,000 distinct CDR3 sequences, 35% to 55% seen once; the top ten hold around 17%. The material sequenced was peripheral blood or thyroid tissue (not recorded which). Receptors were obtained from an adult woman with Graves' disease, either hyperthyroidism or ophthalmopathy (not recorded which). Both conserved end residues are part of each CDR3. D genes are given only for firm matches. Rows give clone size only sometimes, using once, few, many, or a class for an expanded clone.

d_call clone_size j_call v_call cdr3_aa
- - TRBJ2-6 TRBV28 CASTLGPSGANVLTF
TRBD2 many TRBJ2-5 TRBV9 CASSAGGLAGGLETQYF
- few TRBJ1-5 TRBV10-3 CAIRRETNQPQHF
- - TRBJ2-6 TRBV5-1 CASSYTLGRGGSGANVLTF
- many TRBJ1-2 TRBV11-2 CASSFRDNYGYTF
TRBD1 many TRBJ1-1 TRBV3-1 CASSQEGGLTEAFF
TRBD2 once TRBJ2-5 TRBV3-1 CASSAGTSGTIQETQYF
- - TRBJ2-2 TRBV27 CASSLDRGVNTWELFF
- - TRBJ1-1 TRBV7-9 CASRQMGAEAFF
TRBD2 many TRBJ2-2 TRBV11-2 CASSRGLAGTGELFF
- many TRBJ1-1 TRBV5-1 CASSLSQQLNTEAFF
- - TRBJ1-1 TRBV10-1 CASSISGTRSAFF
TRBD2 medium-sized TRBJ2-7 TRBV14 CASSQGGLAVGEQYF
- - TRBJ2-7 TRBV20-1 CSAAIGSSYEQYF
TRBD1 - TRBJ1-5 TRBV7-2 CASSQDVGQGYQPQHF
- - TRBJ2-5 TRBV7-6 CASSPDPHVQETQYF
TRBD2 - TRBJ2-5 TRBV10-3 CAIRPGTSGSDQETQYF
TRBD1 - TRBJ1-2 TRBV7-2 CASRAPGGNGYTF
TRBD1 - TRBJ1-4 TRBV5-6 CASRNFRTGDNEKLFF
- - TRBJ2-3 TRBV7-3 CASSLRGMGTDTQYF
- few TRBJ2-7 TRBV5-1 CASSWVGQGHSYEQYF
- - TRBJ1-6 TRBV7-2 CASSLGVRVGGSPLHF
TRBD2 - TRBJ2-2 TRBV15 CATSRRGFDTGELFF
- many TRBJ1-5 TRBV5-6 CASSRRGSNQPQHF
- - TRBJ1-1 TRBV20-1 CSAIRLLQLNTEAFF
- once TRBJ1-5 TRBV7-8 CASSPGRINQPQHF
- many TRBJ1-4 TRBV20-1 CSARHSGLANEKLFF
TRBD1 - TRBJ2-5 TRBV29-1 CSARPRTGRGFETQYF
TRBD1 many TRBJ1-1 TRBV5-1 CASTFDRGTEAFF
- - TRBJ1-5 TRBV20-1 CSAPRVNSNQPQHF
- few TRBJ1-2 TRBV7-9 CASSLGTGPGYTF
- - TRBJ1-5 TRBV12-3/TRBV12-4 CASSLRDLRARGNQPQHF
TRBD1 few TRBJ1-1 TRBV7-9 CASSGQAKGEAFF
TRBD1 - TRBJ1-2 TRBV29-1 CSEGTGNYGYTF
- many TRBJ2-6 TRBV6-5 CASSYSESGANVLTF
- many TRBJ1-1 TRBV14 CASSYTVGTEAFF
- - TRBJ2-5 TRBV29-1 CSVEASKETQYF
- - TRBJ2-7 TRBV2 CASSQDKSYEQYF
TRBD1 many TRBJ1-1 TRBV10-3 CAIGGQLNTEAFF
- - TRBJ1-5 TRBV2 CASSPVTSNQPQHF
- many TRBJ1-2 TRBV13 CASSLGQVYGYTF
- - TRBJ2-1 TRBV10-3 CAISVPTRSSYNEQFF